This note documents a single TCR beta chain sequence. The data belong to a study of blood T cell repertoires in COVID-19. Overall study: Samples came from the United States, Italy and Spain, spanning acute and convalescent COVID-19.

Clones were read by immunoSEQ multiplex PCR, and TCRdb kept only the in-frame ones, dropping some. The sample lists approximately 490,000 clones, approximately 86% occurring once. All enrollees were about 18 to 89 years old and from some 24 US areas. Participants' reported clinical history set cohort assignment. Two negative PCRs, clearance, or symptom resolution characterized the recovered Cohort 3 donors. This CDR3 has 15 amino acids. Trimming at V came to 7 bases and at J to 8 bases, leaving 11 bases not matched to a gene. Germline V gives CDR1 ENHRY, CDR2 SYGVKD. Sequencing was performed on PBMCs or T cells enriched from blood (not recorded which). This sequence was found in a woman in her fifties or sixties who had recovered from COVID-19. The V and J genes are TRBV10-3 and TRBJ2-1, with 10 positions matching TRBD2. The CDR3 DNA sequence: TGTGCCATCAACACCGAAGCGGGGGGGCCCCATGAGCAGTTCTTC. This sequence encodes CAINTEAGGPHEQFF.